One and the same sample provided the 10 T cell receptor beta chains below, sequenced in a study of CD8 T cells in Susac syndrome. Random-hexamer reverse transcription was applied to about 0.5 to 1 ug RNA. From the immunoSEQ multiplex PCR reads, TCRdb called clonotypes with MiXCR, one entry per CDR3 protein. Of 150,000 to 200,000 distinct CDR3 sequences detected, 90% to 95% appear once; the ten largest clones hold more than 0.13%. The source material was CD4+ T cells from PBMCs. These receptors were taken from a human donor in good health.

The chain is built from TRBV6-5 and TRBJ1-2; the D gene is possibly TRBD1 (5 bases). The CDR3 length is 13 residues. V lost 0 bases and J lost 6, with 8 bases in between. Germline values: CDR1 MNHEY, CDR2 SVGAGI. The CDR3 is CASSYSGTDGYTF. Here the CDR3 DNA reads TGTGCCAGCAGTTACTCGGGGACGGATGGCTACACCTTC.

The chain links TRBV3-1 to TRBJ2-1, with 9 bases identical to TRBD1. CDR1 LGHDT and CDR2 YNNKEL come from the germline V gene (reference sequence). This CDR3 spans 16 amino acids. The V segment lost 4 bases and the J segment 4 bases; nucleotides outside the gene matches: 8. The CDR3 DNA sequence: TGTGCCAGCAGCCCGACTTCCGGACAGGGGTACAATGAGCAGTTCTTC. Protein sequence: CASSPTSGQGYNEQFF.

J is TRBJ2-1 and V is TRBV4-1; 8 nucleotides match TRBD2. Germline trimming cut 4 bases from V and 8 bases from J; bases unmatched to any gene: 13. From germline, CDR1 is MGHRA and CDR2 YSYEKL. The CDR3 is 16 residues long. CDR3 in DNA: TGCGCCAGCAGCCGTGCCATCCCGGGACTAGATCATGAGCAGTTCTTC. Its translation is CASSRAIPGLDHEQFF.

V is TRBV20-1 and J is TRBJ1-2, with TRBD1 matching over 11 bases. Germline loops: CDR1 DFQATT, CDR2 SNEGSKA (reference sequence). The CDR3 contains 13 residues. Trimming removed 6 bases from V and 8 bases from J; junction bases left unmatched: 8. The CDR3 loop is CSALGQGAWGYTF. The CDR3 DNA is TGCAGTGCCCTAGGACAGGGGGCTTGGGGCTACACCTTC.

The rearrangement uses TRBV20-1 and TRBJ1-2; TRBD1 matches 10 bases. This CDR3 comprises 15 residues. V trimming: 5 bases; J trimming: 0 bases; junction bases outside the gene matches: 6. Germline V CDR1 and CDR2: DFQATT, SNEGSKA (reference sequence). CDR3 in amino acids: CSAPGTGESNYGYTF. The CDR3, as DNA: TGCAGTGCTCCCGGGACAGGGGAATCTAACTATGGCTACACCTTC.

This chain uses TRBV29-1 with TRBJ2-6; D might be TRBD1 or TRBD2, each matching 5 bases. V was clipped by 2 bases and J by 0 bases, with 8 bases between them. Germline values: CDR1 SQVTM, CDR2 ANQGSEA. The CDR3 is 15 amino acids. CDR3 protein: CSVERGASGANVLTF. CDR3 in DNA: TGCAGCGTTGAAAGAGGGGCCTCTGGGGCCAACGTCCTGACTTTC.

This chain uses TRBV19 with TRBJ1-2; D is perhaps TRBD1 (5 bases). The CDR3 loop spans 16 amino acids. The V gene lost 3 bases and the J gene lost 5 bases, with 19 bases spanning the gap. CDR1 is LNHDA and CDR2 is SQIVND in the germline V gene (reference sequence). DNA of the CDR3: TGTGCCAGTAGTATGGGACGGCCTCAGTCGGGTTATGGCTACACCTTC. It is translated as CASSMGRPQSGYGYTF.

The chain recombines TRBV3-1 with TRBJ2-3; unclear D gene. V lost 4 bases, J lost 0 bases, and 11 bases lay in between. The CDR3 runs to 15 residues. In germline, CDR1 is LGHDT, CDR2 YNNKEL (reference sequence). The DNA for the CDR3 is TGTGCCAGCAGCCTATCAGATTATAGCACAGATACGCAGTATTTT. This sequence encodes CASSLSDYSTDTQYF.

The rearrangement joins TRBV29-1 to TRBJ2-5; 10 positions agree with TRBD2. Trimming took 4 bases from V and 3 from J; bases not matched to a gene: 5. The CDR3 totals 14 residues. Per the germline V gene, CDR1 is SQVTM and CDR2 is ANQGSEA. DNA for the CDR3: TGCAGCGTTGCCCCTAGCGGGGGTAAAGAGACCCAGTACTTC. It encodes CSVAPSGGKETQYF.

This clonotype was detected only once. V gene TRBV20-1 combines with J gene TRBJ1-5; weak D call: TRBD1 (5 bases). Per the germline V gene, CDR1 is DFQATT and CDR2 is SNEGSKA (reference sequence). Trimming took 3 bases from V and 1 from J, leaving 13 bases between them. The CDR3 covers 15 residues. This chain's CDR3 is CSASRRAGSNQPQHF. The DNA for the CDR3 is TGCAGTGCTAGCCGGAGGGCAGGGAGCAATCAGCCCCAGCATTTT.